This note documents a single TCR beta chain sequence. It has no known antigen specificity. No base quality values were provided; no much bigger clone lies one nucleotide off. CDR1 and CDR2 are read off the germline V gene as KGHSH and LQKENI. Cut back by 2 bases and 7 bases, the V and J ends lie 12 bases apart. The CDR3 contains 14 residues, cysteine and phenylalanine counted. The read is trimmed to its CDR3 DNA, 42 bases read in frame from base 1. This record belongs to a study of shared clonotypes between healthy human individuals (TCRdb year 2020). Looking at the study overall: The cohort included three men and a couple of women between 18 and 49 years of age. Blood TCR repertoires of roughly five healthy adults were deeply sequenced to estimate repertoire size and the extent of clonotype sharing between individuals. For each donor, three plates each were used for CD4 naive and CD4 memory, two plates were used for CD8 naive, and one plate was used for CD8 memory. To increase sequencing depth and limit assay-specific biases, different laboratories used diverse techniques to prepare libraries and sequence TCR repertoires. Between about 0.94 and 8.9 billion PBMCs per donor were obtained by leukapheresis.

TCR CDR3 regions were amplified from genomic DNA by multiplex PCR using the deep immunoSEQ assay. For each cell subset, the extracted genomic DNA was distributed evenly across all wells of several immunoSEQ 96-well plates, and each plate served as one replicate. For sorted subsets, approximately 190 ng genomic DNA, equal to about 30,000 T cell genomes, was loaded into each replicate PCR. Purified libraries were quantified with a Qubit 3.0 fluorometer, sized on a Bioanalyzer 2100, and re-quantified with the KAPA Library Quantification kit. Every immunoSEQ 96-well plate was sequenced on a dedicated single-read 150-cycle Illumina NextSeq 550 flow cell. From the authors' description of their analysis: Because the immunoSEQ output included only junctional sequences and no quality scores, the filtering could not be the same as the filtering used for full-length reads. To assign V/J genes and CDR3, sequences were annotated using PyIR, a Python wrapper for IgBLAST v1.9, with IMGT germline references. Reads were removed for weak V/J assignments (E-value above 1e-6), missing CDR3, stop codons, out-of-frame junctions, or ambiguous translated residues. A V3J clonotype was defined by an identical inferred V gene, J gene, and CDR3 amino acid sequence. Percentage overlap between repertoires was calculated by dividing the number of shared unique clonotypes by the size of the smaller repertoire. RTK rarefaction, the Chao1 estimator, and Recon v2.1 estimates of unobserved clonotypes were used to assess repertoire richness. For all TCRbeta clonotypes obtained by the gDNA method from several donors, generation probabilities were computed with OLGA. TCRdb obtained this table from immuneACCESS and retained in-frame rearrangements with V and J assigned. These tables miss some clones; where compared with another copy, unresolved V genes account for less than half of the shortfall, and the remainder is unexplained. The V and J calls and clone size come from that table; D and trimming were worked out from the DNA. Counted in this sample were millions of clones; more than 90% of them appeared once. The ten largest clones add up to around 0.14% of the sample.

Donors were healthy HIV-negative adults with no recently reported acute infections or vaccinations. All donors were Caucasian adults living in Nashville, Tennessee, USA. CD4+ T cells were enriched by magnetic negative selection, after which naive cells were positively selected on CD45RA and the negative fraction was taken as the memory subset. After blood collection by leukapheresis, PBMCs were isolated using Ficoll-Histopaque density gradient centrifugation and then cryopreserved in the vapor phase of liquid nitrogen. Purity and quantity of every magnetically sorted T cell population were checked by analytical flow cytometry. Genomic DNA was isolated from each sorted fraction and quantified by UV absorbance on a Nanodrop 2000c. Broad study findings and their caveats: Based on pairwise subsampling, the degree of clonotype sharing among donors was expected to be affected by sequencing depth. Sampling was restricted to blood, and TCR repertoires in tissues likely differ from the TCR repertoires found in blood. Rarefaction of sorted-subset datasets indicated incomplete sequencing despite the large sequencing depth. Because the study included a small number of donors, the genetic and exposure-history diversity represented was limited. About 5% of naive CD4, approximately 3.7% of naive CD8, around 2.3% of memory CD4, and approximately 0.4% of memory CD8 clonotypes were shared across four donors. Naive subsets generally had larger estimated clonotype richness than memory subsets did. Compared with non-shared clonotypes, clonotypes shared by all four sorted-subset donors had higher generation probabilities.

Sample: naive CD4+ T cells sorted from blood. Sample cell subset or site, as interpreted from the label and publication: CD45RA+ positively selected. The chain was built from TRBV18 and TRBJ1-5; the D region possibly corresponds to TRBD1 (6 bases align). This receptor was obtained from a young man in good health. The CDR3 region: CASSPSGQGQPQHF. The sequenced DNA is TGTGCCAGCTCACCATCGGGTCAGGGGCAGCCCCAGCATTTT.